The source of this T cell receptor beta chain is a study of blood T cell repertoires in COVID-19. In the original workflow: Amplifying reference gene primers gave estimates of nucleated cell counts. The method was immunoSEQ multiplex PCR; TCRdb's version includes in-frame clones alone and lacks a portion of them. That table gives V, J and clone size, and the DNA gave D and trimming. In the table there are some 100,000 clones, more than 70% of which are singletons. This TCR came from a woman aged 80 or over with active COVID-19. Sequenced material: peripheral blood.

This CDR3 is CASSPDGNYGYTF. The CDR3 DNA sequence: TGTGCCAGCTCGCCCGACGGGAACTATGGCTACACCTTC. V gene TRBV18 combines with J gene TRBJ1-2, with D unresolved. Germline lookup yields CDR1 KGHSH and CDR2 LQKENI. Trimming stripped 6 bases from V and 2 bases from J, with 10 bases between. This CDR3 is built from 13 residues. Full variable domain (remainder filled in from reference TRBV18 and TRBJ1-2): NAGVMQNPRHLVRRRGQEARLRCSPMKGHSHVYWYRQLPEEGLKFMVYLQKENIIDESGMPKERFSAEFPKEGPSILRIQQVVRGDSAAYFCASSPDGNYGYTFGSGTRLTVV.